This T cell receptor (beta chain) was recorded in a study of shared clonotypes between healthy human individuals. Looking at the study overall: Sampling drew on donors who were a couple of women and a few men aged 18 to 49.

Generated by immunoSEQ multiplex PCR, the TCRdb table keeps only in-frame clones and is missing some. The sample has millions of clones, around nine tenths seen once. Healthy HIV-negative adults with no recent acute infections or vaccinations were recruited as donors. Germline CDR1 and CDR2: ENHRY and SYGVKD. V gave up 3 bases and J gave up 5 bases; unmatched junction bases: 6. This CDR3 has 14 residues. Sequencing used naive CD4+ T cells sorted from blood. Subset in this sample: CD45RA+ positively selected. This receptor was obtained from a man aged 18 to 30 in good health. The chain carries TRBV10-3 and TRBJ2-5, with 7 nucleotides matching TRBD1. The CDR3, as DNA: TGTGCCATCAGTGAACAGGGGAATGGGGAGACCCAGTACTTC. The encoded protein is CAISEQGNGETQYF.